The 10 T cell receptor beta chains reported below all come from one sample, sequenced in a study of lymphopenia after photon versus proton radiotherapy (dated by TCRdb to between 2018 and 2021). The method was the immunoSEQ multiplex PCR assay. In TCRdb, the immuneACCESS table is reduced to in-frame sequences with V and J assigned. These tables do not hold every clone; where another copy was compared, an unresolved V gene accounts for under half, and the others remain unexplained. For this sample there are 150,000 to 200,000 clones; approximately 86% appear just once. The ten largest clonotypes hold about 4.3% of the sample. This sample comprised peripheral blood, obtained from a patient treated with photon-based radiotherapy. The source is a man aged 50 to 59 with gastric cancer.

This sequence joins TRBV11-1 and TRBJ2-6; the match to TRBD1 covers 8 bases. CDR3 length: 19 amino acids. Trimming took 5 bases from V and 0 from J; bases not matched to a gene: 12. CDR1 is SGHAT and CDR2 is FQDESV in the germline V gene (reference sequence). The CDR3 spells CASSPTPGTGISGANVLTF. The DNA of the CDR3 is TGTGCCAGCAGCCCCACACCCGGGACAGGAATCTCTGGGGCCAACGTCCTGACTTTC. Based on the CDR3 plus reference TRBV11-1 and TRBJ2-6, the full variable domain is EAEVAQSPRYKITEKSQAVAFWCDPISGHATLYWYRQILGQGPELLVQFQDESVVDDSQLPKDRFSAERLKGVDSTLKIQPAELGDSAMYLCASSPTPGTGISGANVLTFGAGSRLTVL.

The CDR3 DNA is TGTGCCAGTAGTATAGGAAAGAACAATCAGCCCCAGCATTTT. It yields the protein CASSIGKNNQPQHF. V and J are TRBV19 and TRBJ1-5, with D uncertain. Between the trimmed V and J ends, which lost 1 base and 3 bases, there was a span of 7 bases. Per germline, CDR1 LNHDA and CDR2 SQIVND (reference sequence). CDR3 size: 14 residues.

Remarks on this clone: One base separates it from a far larger clone, so it is likely a read error. V and J are TRBV7-9 and TRBJ1-2, with no clear D. The CDR3 sequence is 12 residues long. CDR1 SEHNR and CDR2 FQNEAQ come from the germline V gene (reference sequence). Trimming left V 0 bases short and J 2 bases short, with 1 base between. The CDR3 DNA reads as TGTGCCAGCAGCTTAGCGAACTATGGCTACACCTTC. As protein: CASSLANYGYTF.

The chain links TRBV2 to TRBJ1-5; possible D gene TRBD1, 6 bases. Trimming removed 6 bases from V and 4 bases from J, with 19 bases in between. Germline CDR1 SNHLY, CDR2 FYNNEI. The CDR3 is made up of 16 amino acids. The CDR3, as DNA: TGTGCCAGCAGCGACTCTTTGGGGGCTCTGAATCAGCCCCAGCATTTT. This translates into CASSDSLGALNQPQHF.

The V call is TRBV4-1, the J call TRBJ2-1; a possible D gene is TRBD1 (6 bases). CDR3 size: 15 residues. Germline values: CDR1 MGHRA, CDR2 YSYEKL. Deletions cut 5 bases from V and 2 bases from J, with 13 bases between. CDR3 nucleotide sequence: TGCGCCAGCAGCACGTGGACAGAAGCCTACAATGAGCAGTTCTTC. Its protein product is CASSTWTEAYNEQFF.

The V and J genes are TRBV5-5 and TRBJ1-2; D uncertain. The germline V gene encodes CDR1 SGHKS and CDR2 YYEKEE (reference sequence). CDR3 length: 13 residues. The V gene lost 2 bases and the J gene lost 7 bases, with 12 bases spanning the gap. This chain's CDR3 is CASSLQFSSGYTF. The CDR3 nucleotides are TGTGCCAGCAGCTTACAATTCAGCTCTGGCTACACCTTC.

The chain links TRBV19 to TRBJ2-3; the match to TRBD2 covers 13 bases. The CDR3 loop spans 17 amino acids. Trimming at V came to 3 bases and at J to 1 base, leaving 4 bases not matched to a gene. Germline V gene data show CDR1 as LNHDA and CDR2 as SQIVND (reference sequence). In DNA, the CDR3 is TGTGCCAGTAGTATGGGACTAGCGGGACCCGGCACAGATACGCAGTATTTT. Translated: CASSMGLAGPGTDTQYF.

This clone was recorded only once. The J gene is TRBJ2-2, the V gene TRBV5-1, with D hard to call. This CDR3 is built from 15 residues. Germline CDR1 is SGHRS and CDR2 is YFSETQ. The V and J ends lost 1 base and 2 bases respectively, with 9 bases between them. The DNA of the CDR3 is TGCGCCAGCAGCTTGTCCGAGACCAACACCGGGGAGCTGTTTTTT. Amino acids: CASSLSETNTGELFF.

This clone was detected only once. The V call is TRBV5-1, the J call TRBJ2-1; no clear D. Deletions cut 0 bases from V and 8 bases from J, with 15 bases between. The CDR3 has 15 residues. Germline-derived CDR1 and CDR2 are SGHRS and YFSETQ. CDR3: CASSLVETMSHEQFF. CDR3 nucleotide sequence: TGCGCCAGCAGCTTGGTTGAGACGATGTCCCATGAGCAGTTCTTC. Combining the CDR3 with reference TRBV5-1 and TRBJ2-1 gives the whole variable domain KAGVTQTPRYLIKTRGQQVTLSCSPISGHRSVSWYQQTPGQGLQFLFEYFSETQRNKGNFPGRFSGRQFSNSRSEMNVSTLELGDSALYLCASSLVETMSHEQFFGPGTRLTVL.

V and J are TRBV7-8 and TRBJ2-7, with a tentative D call TRBD2 (5 bases). This CDR3 is 15 amino acids long. CDR1 is SGHVS and CDR2 is FQNEAQ in the germline V gene. The V end lost 7 bases, the J end lost 5 bases, and 21 bases lay between the germline ends. CDR3 region: CASIPPWLAADEQYF. CDR3 nucleotides: TGTGCCAGCATCCCCCCGTGGCTAGCAGCGGACGAGCAGTACTTC.